A selection of T cell receptor beta chains follows, all from one sample in a study of blood T cell repertoires in COVID-19. Assay used: immunoSEQ multiplex PCR; TCRdb lists only in-frame clones, some missing. The top ten clones hold 2% to 3% of a sample with 300,000 to 400,000 clones, 90% of them seen once. Sequencing was done on a sample of PBMCs or T cells enriched from blood (not recorded which). Receptor source: a man aged 55 to 69 who had recovered from COVID-19. Each CDR3 is given with its conserved first and last residue. The D gene is left open where the match is weak. Some rows mark clone size as missing; the rest say once, few, many or name a class of expanded clone.

j_call d_call v_call clone_size cdr3_nt cdr3_aa
TRBJ2-7 NA TRBV7-3 NA TGTGCCAGCAGCTTAACCCCGGGGGTTGACGAGCAGTACTTC CASSLTPGVDEQYF
TRBJ2-7 TRBD1 TRBV27 NA TGTGCCAGCAGTCTAGATTATCACCGTACAGGGGCCGAGCAGTACTTC CASSLDYHRTGAEQYF
TRBJ1-5 NA TRBV30 NA TGTGCCTGGAGTACAGGGACGAGCAATCAGCCCCAGCATTTT CAWSTGTSNQPQHF
TRBJ1-2 TRBD1 TRBV5-4 NA TGTGCCAGCAGCTTGGAGATCGGGACAGGGATTAGTGGCTACACCTTC CASSLEIGTGISGYTF
TRBJ1-2 TRBD1 TRBV5-3 NA TGTGCCAGAAGCTGGAACGCCCGGGACAGGGTAGAGATTTGCTATGGCTACACCTTC CARSWNARDRVEICYGYTF
TRBJ1-2 NA TRBV7-9 NA TGTGCCAGCGTGGGGGCAGACGACTATGGCTACACCTTC CASVGADDYGYTF
TRBJ1-1 TRBD1 TRBV27 NA TGTGCCAGCAGACCTACAGGGGGGAGGTACACTGAAGCTTTCTTT CASRPTGGRYTEAFF
TRBJ1-2 NA TRBV5-6 once TGTGCCAGCAGCAGGACAGCTGGCTACACCTTC CASSRTAGYTF
TRBJ2-4 NA TRBV27 NA TGTGCCAGCAGTTTAGCGACAGATAACATTCAGTACTTC CASSLATDNIQYF
TRBJ1-5 NA TRBV5-6 NA TGTGCCAGCAGCTCTGGCCCGGGGTCGGAGAGCAATCAGCCCCAGCATTTT CASSSGPGSESNQPQHF
TRBJ2-3 NA TRBV7-2 few TGTGCCAGCAGCTTATTCGGGGTCGGGGCAGATACGCAGTATTTT CASSLFGVGADTQYF
TRBJ1-4 NA TRBV5-1 NA TGCGCCAGCAGCGCGAGGGCCGGGGCAACTAATGAAAAACTGTTTTTT CASSARAGATNEKLFF
TRBJ1-4 NA TRBV3-1/TRBV3-2 NA TGTGCCAGCAGCCAAGATTTTCAAGAAAAACTGTTTTTT CASSQDFQEKLFF